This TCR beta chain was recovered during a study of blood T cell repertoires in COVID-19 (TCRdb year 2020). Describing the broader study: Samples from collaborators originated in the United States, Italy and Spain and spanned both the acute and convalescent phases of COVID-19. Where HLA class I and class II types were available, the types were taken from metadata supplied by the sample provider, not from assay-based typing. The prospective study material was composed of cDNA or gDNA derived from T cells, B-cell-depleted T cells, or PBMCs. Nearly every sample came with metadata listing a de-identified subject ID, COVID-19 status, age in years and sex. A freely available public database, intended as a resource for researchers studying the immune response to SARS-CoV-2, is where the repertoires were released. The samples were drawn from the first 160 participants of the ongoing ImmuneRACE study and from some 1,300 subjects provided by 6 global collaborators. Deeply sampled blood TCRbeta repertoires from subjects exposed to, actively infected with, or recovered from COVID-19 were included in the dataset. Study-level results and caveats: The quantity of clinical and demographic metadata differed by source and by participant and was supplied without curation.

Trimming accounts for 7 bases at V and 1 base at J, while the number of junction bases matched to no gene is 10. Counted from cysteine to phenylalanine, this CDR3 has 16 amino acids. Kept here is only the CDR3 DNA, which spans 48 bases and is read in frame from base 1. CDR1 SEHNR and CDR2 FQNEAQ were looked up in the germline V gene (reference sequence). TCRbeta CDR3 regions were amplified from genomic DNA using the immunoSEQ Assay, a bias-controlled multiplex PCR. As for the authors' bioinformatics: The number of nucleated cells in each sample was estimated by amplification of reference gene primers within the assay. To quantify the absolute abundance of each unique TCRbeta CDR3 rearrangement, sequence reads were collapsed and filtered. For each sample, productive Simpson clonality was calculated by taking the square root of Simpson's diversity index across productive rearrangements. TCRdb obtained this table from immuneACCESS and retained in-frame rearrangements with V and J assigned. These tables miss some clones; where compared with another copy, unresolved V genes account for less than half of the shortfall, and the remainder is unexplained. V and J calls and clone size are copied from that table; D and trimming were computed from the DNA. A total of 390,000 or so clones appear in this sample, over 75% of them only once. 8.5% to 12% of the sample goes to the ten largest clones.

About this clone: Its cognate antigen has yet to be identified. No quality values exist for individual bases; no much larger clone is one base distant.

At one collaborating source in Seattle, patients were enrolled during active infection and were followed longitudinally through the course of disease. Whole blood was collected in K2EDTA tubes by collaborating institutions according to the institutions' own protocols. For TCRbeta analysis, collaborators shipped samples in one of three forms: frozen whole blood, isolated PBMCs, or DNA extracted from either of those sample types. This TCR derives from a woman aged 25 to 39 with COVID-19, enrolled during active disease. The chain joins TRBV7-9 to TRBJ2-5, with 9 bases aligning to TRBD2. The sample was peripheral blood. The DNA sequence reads TGTGCCAGCACCCCTGGTGCGGGGGGGGTCCAAGAGACCCAGTACTTC. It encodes CASTPGAGGVQETQYF.